The present T cell receptor (beta chain) was sequenced within a study of T cells after yellow fever vaccination. Study summary: Preparation of fractions with low cell numbers was performed using SMART-Seq v4 Ultra Low Input. Findings of the study overall: A secondary response was less intense yet reached its peak sooner, at day 5 versus 15.

In this sample, this clonotype turned up many times. Its target is not known. Trimming cost V 5 bases and J 5 bases, with 22 bases left between them. Germline V lookup: CDR1 SGHVS, CDR2 FQNEAQ. The CDR3 totals 16 residues. Synthesis of TCR cDNA relied on 5'RACE template switching, which attached a universal primer site and UMIs. TCRdb itself ran the 5' RACE reads through MiXCR, one entry per CDR3 protein. Among 140,000 to 150,000 distinct CDR3 sequences, approximately 6.6% were seen once, and the ten largest hold under 0.7%. This specimen was CD4+ T cells sorted from PBMCs, taken 10 days after the yellow fever booster vaccination. The sequence derives from a young man who received the YFV17D yellow fever vaccine. The J gene is TRBJ2-7, the V gene TRBV7-8; D unclear. CDR3 residues: CASSEGRLQVSDEQYF. Written as DNA, the CDR3 is TGTGCCAGCAGCGAAGGACGGCTCCAGGTTTCCGACGAGCAGTACTTC.